This TCR beta chain was obtained from a study of chemoradiotherapy in HPV16-positive cancers. Study details: Functional T-cell assays on two HPV16-positive patients' cells defined candidate HPV-specific clones and common TCR motifs.

The CDR3 contains 13 residues. V lost 2 bases, J lost 3 bases, and 7 bases lay in between. Germline loops: CDR1 LGHNT, CDR2 FRNRAP. Sequenced by immunoSEQ multiplex PCR; TCRdb stores in-frame clones only, minus some. This sample has over 10,000 clones, with about 85% found just once. To note about this clone: The antigen is unknown.

Findings and caveats of the study: Non-HPV-specific T cells did not expand in tumors during treatment, whereas candidate HPV-specific clones and E7-related motifs did. The functional HPV-specific definition rests on just two HPV16-positive patients. For HPV16-positive patients, expanding HPV-responsive T cells associated with longer recurrence-free survival.

This chain joins TRBV12-5 and TRBJ1-1; D is undetermined. Here the sequenced sample was blood, taken from a patient who underwent chemoradiotherapy. The source of this sequence is a human donor with HPV-associated anogenital cancer. The CDR3 spells CASGLLRDTEAFF. The CDR3, as DNA: TGTGCTAGTGGTTTGCTTCGGGACACTGAAGCTTTCTTT.